This T cell receptor (beta chain) appears in the sequencing data of a study of PD-1 blockade in mismatch repair-deficient tumors. After removal of 3 bases from V and 4 bases from J, the junction contained 11 bases not matched to a gene. CDR1 is KGHSH, CDR2 LQKENI, per germline. This CDR3 region has 19 residues. Data came from immunoSEQ multiplex PCR; TCRdb stores just in-frame clones and leaves some out. The sample holds around 100,000 clones, roughly four fifths seen once. The chain employs TRBV18 and TRBJ2-1, with 14 bases identical to TRBD2. This specimen consisted of peripheral blood, obtained roughly 35 weeks after starting pembrolizumab. This clonotype was sampled from an adult with mismatch repair-deficient cancer. The CDR3 bases are TGTGCCAGCTCACCCAAGACTAGCGGGAGGGCCGAGAGTTACAATGAGCAGTTCTTC. Protein sequence: CASSPKTSGRAESYNEQFF.